Listed below are T cell receptor beta chains from one sample, sequenced in a study of cytomegalovirus exposure and HLA in healthy donors. Generated by immunoSEQ multiplex PCR, the TCRdb table keeps only in-frame clones and is missing some. The table shows 140,000 or so clones, with over 80% occurring only once. The sequenced sample was PBMCs. The receptor source for this set is a woman in her twenties or thirties in good health and CMV-seropositive. Both conserved end residues are part of each CDR3. The D gene is left open where the match is weak. Clone size is stated in some rows and not others, as once, few, many or a class when expanded.

j_call,d_call,v_call,clone_size,cdr3_aa,cdr3_nt
TRBJ2-7,TRBD2,TRBV5-1,-,CASSLERGLGLAGVSYEQYF,TGCGCCAGCAGCTTGGAGCGGGGTCTCGGACTAGCGGGAGTATCCTACGAGCAGTACTTC
TRBJ2-5,-,TRBV6-1,-,CASSDWTHSQETQYF,TGTGCCAGCAGTGATTGGACACATAGCCAAGAGACCCAGTACTTC
TRBJ1-5,-,TRBV19,once,CASSIGGVEPQHF,TGTGCCAGTAGTATCGGCGGGGTTGAGCCCCAGCATTTT
TRBJ2-7,-,TRBV5-5,-,CASSWEIPYEQYF,TGTGCCAGCAGCTGGGAGATTCCATACGAGCAGTACTTC
TRBJ2-7,-,TRBV2,once,CASTKTAGEQYF,TGTGCCAGCACCAAAACCGCGGGGGAGCAGTACTTC
TRBJ1-5,TRBD1,TRBV15,-,CATSILGTGIFNQPQHF,TGTGCCACCAGCATCCTCGGGACAGGGATTTTTAATCAGCCCCAGCATTTT
TRBJ1-2,-,TRBV4-1,-,CASSQWRGIYGYTF,TGCGCCAGCAGCCAATGGCGGGGGATCTATGGCTACACCTTC
TRBJ2-1,-,TRBV10-1,-,CASSDGGFSSYNEQFF,TGCGCCAGCAGTGATGGGGGGTTTAGCTCCTACAATGAGCAGTTCTTC
TRBJ2-6,-,TRBV25-1,-,CASSERAGALSGANVLTF,TGTGCCAGCAGTGAACGGGCTGGGGCTCTCTCTGGGGCCAACGTCCTGACTTTC
TRBJ2-3,-,TRBV7-2,-,CASSPSRTDTQYF,TGTGCCAGCAGCCCGTCTCGCACAGATACGCAGTATTTT
TRBJ2-1,TRBD1,TRBV18,-,CASSPNRDRGGDEQFF,TGTGCCAGCTCACCAAATAGGGACAGGGGCGGCGATGAGCAGTTCTTC
TRBJ2-5,-,TRBV9,-,CASSDGSSETQYF,TGTGCCAGCAGCGACGGGAGTTCTGAGACCCAGTACTTC
TRBJ2-5,TRBD2,TRBV19,-,CASSMVSGGETQYF,TGTGCCAGTAGTATGGTGTCCGGGGGGGAGACCCAGTACTTC
TRBJ2-7,TRBD2,TRBV7-9,-,CASSQGTSGVYEQYF,TGTGCCAGCAGCCAGGGGACTAGCGGGGTCTACGAGCAGTACTTC
TRBJ2-1,TRBD1,TRBV9,-,CASSADRANYNEQFF,TGTGCCAGCAGCGCCGACAGGGCAAACTACAATGAGCAGTTCTTC
TRBJ1-2,-,TRBV5-1,-,CASSFGPDRGYGYTF,TGCGCCAGCAGCTTCGGCCCGGATCGCGGCTATGGCTACACCTTC
TRBJ1-3,-,TRBV18,many,CASSPSLGGSSGNTIYF,TGTGCCAGCTCACCAAGTTTGGGAGGCAGCTCTGGAAACACCATATATTTT
TRBJ2-2,TRBD2,TRBV9,-,CARGETSENTGELFF,TGTGCCAGGGGGGAGACTAGCGAGAACACCGGGGAGCTGTTTTTT
TRBJ1-4,-,TRBV6-5,-,CASSRTATNEKLFF,TGTGCCAGCAGTAGGACAGCAACTAATGAAAAACTGTTTTTT
TRBJ2-1,TRBD2,TRBV4-1,once,CASSHPAGGGSVNEQFF,TGCGCCAGCAGCCACCCAGCCGGGGGAGGGTCTGTAAATGAGCAGTTCTTC
TRBJ2-7,TRBD1,TRBV6-1,few,CASSEAETGGYEQYF,TGTGCCAGCAGTGAAGCGGAGACAGGGGGCTACGAGCAGTACTTC
TRBJ2-1,TRBD1,TRBV6-5,-,CASSPDRGRYNEQFF,TGTGCCAGCAGTCCCGACAGGGGGCGTTACAATGAGCAGTTCTTC
TRBJ2-1,-,TRBV9,once,CASSVEETREQFF,TGTGCCAGCAGCGTAGAGGAGACTAGGGAGCAGTTCTTC
TRBJ2-7,-,TRBV2,-,CAWRGEGRSEQYF,TGTGCCTGGAGGGGCGAAGGGCGGTCCGAGCAGTACTTC
TRBJ1-2,-,TRBV6-5,-,CASSFGQLLSNYGYTF,TGTGCCAGCAGTTTCGGACAGCTTCTATCTAACTATGGCTACACCTTC
TRBJ2-5,TRBD2,TRBV7-2,-,CASSLALAGGQETQYF,TGTGCCAGCAGCTTAGCCCTAGCGGGGGGCCAAGAGACCCAGTACTTC
TRBJ2-1,TRBD2,TRBV9,-,CASSEAGVNEQFF,TGTGCCAGCAGCGAAGCGGGAGTCAATGAGCAGTTCTTC
TRBJ2-1,-,TRBV7-2,-,CASSPTLHMYSYNEQFF,TGTGCCAGCAGCCCGACACTCCACATGTACTCCTACAATGAGCAGTTCTTC
TRBJ2-2,-,TRBV4-1,-,CASSQDLWTPVGELFF,TGCGCCAGCAGCCAAGATCTTTGGACTCCTGTCGGGGAGCTGTTTTTT
TRBJ1-1,TRBD1,TRBV5-1,once,CASSLGTGEAFF,TGCGCCAGCAGCTTGGGGACAGGTGAAGCTTTCTTT
TRBJ2-3,TRBD2,TRBV6-4,medium-sized,CASSESTSGGTDTQYF,TGTGCCAGCAGTGAATCGACTAGCGGGGGAACAGATACGCAGTATTTT
TRBJ2-1,-,TRBV7-2,-,CASSSTGFAYNEQFF,TGTGCCAGCAGTTCTACAGGGTTCGCCTACAATGAGCAGTTCTTC
TRBJ1-2,-,TRBV28,-,CASSPNQMTGYGYTF,TGTGCCAGCAGCCCTAATCAAATGACGGGGTATGGCTACACCTTC
TRBJ2-1,-,TRBV2,-,CASSEYRTKANEQFF,TGTGCCAGCAGTGAATACCGGACTAAGGCCAATGAGCAGTTCTTC
TRBJ2-7,TRBD1,TRBV9,-,CASSSGQPSRGEQYF,TGTGCCAGCAGCTCGGGACAGCCCTCCAGGGGTGAGCAGTACTTC
TRBJ2-2,TRBD1,TRBV19,-,CASSRDRTTNTGELFF,TGTGCCAGTAGTCGGGACAGGACTACGAACACCGGGGAGCTGTTTTTT
TRBJ2-1,-,TRBV18,-,CASSPTSQGGNNEQFF,TGTGCCAGCTCACCAACCAGCCAGGGCGGAAACAATGAGCAGTTCTTC
TRBJ2-3,TRBD1,TRBV6-1,-,CASSAAGGVADTQYF,TGTGCCAGCAGTGCGGCAGGGGGTGTGGCAGATACGCAGTATTTT
TRBJ2-3,-,TRBV6-6,-,CASAGSTDTQYF,TGTGCCAGCGCTGGCAGCACAGATACGCAGTATTTT
TRBJ2-6,-,TRBV5-8,-,CASSEGGSLGSGANVLTF,TGTGCCAGCAGCGAGGGGGGGTCCCTAGGTTCTGGGGCCAACGTCCTGACTTTC
TRBJ2-6,-,TRBV5-6,-,CASSPQQGAVLSGANVLTF,TGTGCCAGCAGCCCTCAACAGGGAGCCGTCCTCTCTGGGGCCAACGTCCTGACTTTC
TRBJ2-4,-,TRBV6-1,-,CASSEWGSRDIQYF,TGTGCCAGCAGTGAATGGGGCTCCAGGGACATTCAGTACTTC
TRBJ2-3,TRBD1,TRBV9,-,CASSALTGDPFTDTQYF,TGTGCCAGCAGCGCCCTGACAGGGGACCCCTTCACAGATACGCAGTATTTT
TRBJ2-4,-,TRBV27,-,CASSLMGLAKNIQYF,TGTGCCAGCAGTTTAATGGGGCTAGCCAAAAACATTCAGTACTTC
TRBJ1-3,-,TRBV5-1,-,CASSLQDSGNTIYF,TGCGCCAGCAGCTTACAGGACTCTGGAAACACCATATATTTT
TRBJ2-5,-,TRBV28,-,CASRSDWKRETQYF,TGTGCCAGCAGGTCGGACTGGAAGCGGGAGACCCAGTACTTC
TRBJ2-1,TRBD1,TRBV9,-,CASSAGTGGREQFF,TGTGCCAGCAGCGCCGGGACAGGGGGCCGTGAGCAGTTCTTC
TRBJ1-2,-,TRBV29-1,-,CSVEDRGASYGYTF,TGCAGCGTTGAAGATCGGGGGGCGTCCTATGGCTACACCTTC
TRBJ2-1,-,TRBV5-1,-,CASSLASSTYNEQFF,TGCGCCAGCAGCTTGGCTAGTTCGACCTACAATGAGCAGTTCTTC
TRBJ1-3,-,TRBV18,-,CASSPPGKGNTIYF,TGTGCCAGCTCACCGCCAGGGAAAGGAAACACCATATATTTT
TRBJ2-7,-,TRBV27,-,CASSSLVRGPPYEQYF,TGTGCCAGCAGCAGTCTTGTCAGGGGCCCCCCCTACGAGCAGTACTTC
TRBJ2-5,TRBD2,TRBV4-1,-,CASSQGLALAGMGETQYF,TGCGCCAGCAGCCAAGGCCTCGCCCTAGCGGGGATGGGAGAGACCCAGTACTTC